A selection of T cell receptor beta chains follows, all from one sample in a study of T cells in Graves' hyperthyroidism and ophthalmopathy. MiXCR was run by TCRdb on the multiplex PCR reads, yielding one entry per CDR3 protein. Found here are about 760,000 distinct CDR3 sequences, approximately 40% of them singletons; the top ten hold approximately 31%. The sequencing input was blood. These receptors all come from a woman aged 40-49 years with Graves' hyperthyroidism. CDR3s include the opening cysteine and the closing phenylalanine or tryptophan. The D gene is left open where the match is weak. Rows may omit the clone size; those that give it use once, few, many or a size class.

D | J | size | V | CDR3 | DNA
- | TRBJ1-5 | few | TRBV6-6 | CASSYSRRVGQPQHF | TGTGCCAGCAGTTACTCGCGCAGGGTAGGTCAGCCCCAGCATTTT
- | TRBJ1-6 | - | TRBV10-3 | CAISEASSYNSPLHF | TGTGCCATCAGTGAGGCGAGCTCCTATAATTCACCCCTCCACTTT
- | TRBJ1-5 | - | TRBV6-5 | CASSYSFVQPQHF | TGTGCCAGCAGTTACTCGTTTGTTCAGCCCCAGCATTTT
- | TRBJ1-2 | few | TRBV4-3 | CASSSVDANYGYTF | TGCGCCAGCAGCTCCGTCGACGCTAACTATGGCTACACCTTC
TRBD1 | TRBJ1-2 | - | TRBV2 | CASRIGQGTGYTF | TGTGCCAGCAGGATTGGACAGGGCACTGGCTACACCTTC
- | TRBJ1-3 | - | TRBV10-3 | CATGTVTSGNTIYF | TGTGCCACCGGGACGGTGACCTCTGGAAACACCATATATTTT
- | TRBJ1-4 | - | TRBV19 | CAWSPWPRTVTNEKLFF | TGTGCCTGGAGTCCCTGGCCTCGGACAGTGACTAATGAAAAACTGTTTTTT
- | TRBJ1-3 | - | TRBV3-1 | CASSHEGGNTIYF | TGTGCCAGCAGCCACGAAGGGGGAAACACCATATATTTT
TRBD1 | TRBJ1-3 | many | TRBV7-2 | CASSHRDRGNTIYF | TGTGCCAGCAGCCACCGGGACAGGGGAAACACCATATATTTT
- | TRBJ2-2 | - | TRBV24-1 | CATSDYKNTGELFF | TGTGCCACCAGTGATTACAAGAACACCGGGGAGCTGTTTTTT
- | TRBJ1-5 | few | TRBV20-1 | CSATARVSNQPQHF | TGCAGTGCTACGGCCAGGGTTTCTAATCAGCCCCAGCATTTT
- | TRBJ2-3 | few | TRBV15 | CATSTDRKADTQYF | TGTGCCACCAGCACAGACAGGAAAGCAGATACGCAGTATTTT